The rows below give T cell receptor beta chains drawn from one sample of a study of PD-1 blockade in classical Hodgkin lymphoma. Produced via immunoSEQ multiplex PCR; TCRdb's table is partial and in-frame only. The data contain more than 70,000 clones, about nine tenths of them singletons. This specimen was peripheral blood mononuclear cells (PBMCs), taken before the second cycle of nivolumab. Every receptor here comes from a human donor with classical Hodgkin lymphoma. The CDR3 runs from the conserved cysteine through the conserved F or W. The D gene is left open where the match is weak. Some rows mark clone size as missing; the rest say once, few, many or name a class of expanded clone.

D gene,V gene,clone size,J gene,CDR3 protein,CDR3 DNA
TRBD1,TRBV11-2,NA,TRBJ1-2,CASSSITQGANYGYTF,TGTGCCAGCAGCTCGATCACACAGGGGGCGAACTATGGCTACACCTTC
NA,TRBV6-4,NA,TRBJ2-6,CASSRQWRGASGANVLTF,TGTGCCAGCAGCAGACAGTGGAGGGGTGCCTCTGGGGCCAACGTCCTGACTTTC
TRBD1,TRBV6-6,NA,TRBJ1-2,CASSQTGVGGYTF,TGTGCCAGCAGTCAGACAGGGGTGGGTGGCTACACCTTC
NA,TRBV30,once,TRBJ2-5,CAWSHYVAQGGQETQYF,TGTGCCTGGAGCCACTACGTCGCGCAGGGAGGCCAAGAGACCCAGTACTTC
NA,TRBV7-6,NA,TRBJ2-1,CASSLVRVSEQFF,TGTGCCAGCAGCTTAGTGCGGGTATCTGAGCAGTTCTTC
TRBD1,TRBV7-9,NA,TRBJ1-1,CASTPSGTGWVMAFF,TGTGCCAGCACCCCCTCCGGGACAGGGTGGGTGATGGCTTTCTTT
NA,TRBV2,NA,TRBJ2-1,CANKGIEAGNEQFF,TGTGCCAACAAAGGGATTGAGGCCGGAAATGAGCAGTTCTTC
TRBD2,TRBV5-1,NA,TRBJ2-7,CASSLAGTGGRAGEQYF,TGCGCCAGCAGCTTGGCCGGGACTGGCGGGAGGGCCGGGGAGCAGTACTTC
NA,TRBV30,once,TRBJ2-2,CAWSVWNTGELFF,TGTGCCTGGAGTGTATGGAACACCGGGGAGCTGTTTTTT
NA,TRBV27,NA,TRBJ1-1,CASSRLMNTEAFF,TGTGCCAGCAGTCGGCTGATGAACACTGAAGCTTTCTTT
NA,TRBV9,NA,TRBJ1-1,CASSVGPNTEAFF,TGTGCCAGCAGCGTAGGCCCGAACACTGAAGCTTTCTTT
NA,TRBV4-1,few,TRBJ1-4,CASSLRYSNEKLFF,TGCGCCAGCAGCTTAAGATACTCTAATGAAAAACTGTTTTTT
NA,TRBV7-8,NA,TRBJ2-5,CASSQTGSETQYF,TGTGCCAGCAGCCAAACAGGGTCAGAGACCCAGTACTTC
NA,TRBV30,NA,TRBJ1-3,CAWMTGSGNTIYF,TGTGCCTGGATGACAGGCTCTGGAAACACCATATATTTT
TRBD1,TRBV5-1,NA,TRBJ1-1,CASSLESGGQREAFF,TGCGCCAGCAGCTTGGAGTCTGGGGGACAGCGTGAAGCTTTCTTT
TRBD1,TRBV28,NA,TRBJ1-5,CASRRDRVSNQPQHF,TGTGCCAGCAGACGGGACAGGGTTAGCAATCAGCCCCAGCATTTT
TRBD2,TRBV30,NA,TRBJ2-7,CAWGGSLAGGEQYF,TGTGCCTGGGGCGGCAGTCTCGCGGGAGGCGAGCAGTACTTC
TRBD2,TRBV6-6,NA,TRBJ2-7,CASSMTAGVRYEQYF,TGTGCCAGCAGTATGACAGCGGGAGTCCGCTACGAGCAGTACTTC
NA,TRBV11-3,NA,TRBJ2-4,CASSLALRRPKNIQYF,TGTGCCAGCAGCTTAGCACTCCGGCGACCCAAAAACATTCAGTACTTC
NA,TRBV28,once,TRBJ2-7,CASSLVTSYEQYF,TGTGCCAGCAGTTTAGTGACATCCTACGAGCAGTACTTC
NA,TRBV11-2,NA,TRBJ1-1,CASSLDGRDTEAFF,TGTGCCAGCAGCTTAGACGGCAGGGACACTGAAGCTTTCTTT
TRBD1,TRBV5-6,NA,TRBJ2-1,CASSPGQGVYNEQFF,TGTGCCAGCAGCCCGGGACAGGGGGTCTACAATGAGCAGTTCTTC
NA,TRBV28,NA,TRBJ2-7,CASSPRSNYEQYF,TGTGCCAGCAGTCCCCGATCTAATTACGAGCAGTACTTC
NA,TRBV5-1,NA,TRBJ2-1,CASSLVAGGLSGQFF,TGCGCCAGCAGCTTGGTTGCAGGGGGGCTCTCTGGGCAGTTCTTC
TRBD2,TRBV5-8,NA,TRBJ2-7,CASSPPERGRSYEQYF,TGTGCCAGCAGCCCCCCTGAGCGGGGACGCTCCTACGAGCAGTACTTC
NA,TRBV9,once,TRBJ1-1,CASSVDRLNTEAFF,TGTGCCAGCAGCGTCGACAGACTGAACACTGAAGCTTTCTTT
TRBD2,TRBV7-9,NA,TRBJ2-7,CSGGNRYEQYF,TGCTCGGGGGGGAATAGGTACGAGCAGTACTTC
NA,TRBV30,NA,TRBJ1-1,CALDTEAFF,TGTGCATTGGACACTGAAGCTTTCTTT
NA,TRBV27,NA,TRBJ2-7,CASSLFGSEQYF,TGTGCCAGCAGTTTATTTGGGTCCGAGCAGTACTTC
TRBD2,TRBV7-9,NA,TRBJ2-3,CASSSLGLAETDTQYF,TGTGCCAGCAGCTCTTTGGGACTAGCGGAGACAGATACGCAGTATTTT
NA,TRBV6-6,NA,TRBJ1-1,CASSYTGGTEAFF,TGTGCCAGCAGTTACACGGGGGGCACTGAAGCTTTCTTT
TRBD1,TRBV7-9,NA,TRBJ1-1,CASSSGQAPVVNTEAFF,TGTGCCAGCAGCTCCGGACAGGCCCCGGTGGTGAACACTGAAGCTTTCTTT
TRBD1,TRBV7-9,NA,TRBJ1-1,CASSFPGQEGFAALKAFF,TGTGCCAGCAGCTTTCCCGGACAGGAGGGGTTTGCTGCGCTCAAAGCTTTCTTT
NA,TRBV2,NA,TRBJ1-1,CASTRPRGGNTEAFF,TGTGCCAGCACACGGCCACGCGGGGGGAACACTGAAGCTTTCTTT
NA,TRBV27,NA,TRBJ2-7,CASSTTGSSYEQYF,TGTGCCAGCAGTACGACGGGCAGCTCCTACGAGCAGTACTTC
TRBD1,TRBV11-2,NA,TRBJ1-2,CASSKGGEGGYTF,TGTGCCAGCAGTAAAGGGGGCGAGGGTGGCTACACCTTC
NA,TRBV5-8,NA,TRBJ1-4,CASSLIFGTGNEKLFF,TGTGCCAGCAGCTTGATTTTCGGGACGGGTAATGAAAAACTGTTTTTT
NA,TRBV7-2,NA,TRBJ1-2,CASSLGVHDYGYTF,TGTGCCAGCAGCTTAGGGGTACATGACTATGGCTACACCTTC
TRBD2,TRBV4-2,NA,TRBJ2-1,CASSQDGLAGGPGEDNEQFF,TGTGCCAGCAGCCAAGATGGACTAGCGGGAGGGCCTGGGGAGGACAATGAGCAGTTCTTC
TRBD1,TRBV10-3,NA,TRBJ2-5,CAISRQGRSQETQYF,TGTGCCATCAGTCGACAGGGCAGGAGCCAAGAGACCCAGTACTTC